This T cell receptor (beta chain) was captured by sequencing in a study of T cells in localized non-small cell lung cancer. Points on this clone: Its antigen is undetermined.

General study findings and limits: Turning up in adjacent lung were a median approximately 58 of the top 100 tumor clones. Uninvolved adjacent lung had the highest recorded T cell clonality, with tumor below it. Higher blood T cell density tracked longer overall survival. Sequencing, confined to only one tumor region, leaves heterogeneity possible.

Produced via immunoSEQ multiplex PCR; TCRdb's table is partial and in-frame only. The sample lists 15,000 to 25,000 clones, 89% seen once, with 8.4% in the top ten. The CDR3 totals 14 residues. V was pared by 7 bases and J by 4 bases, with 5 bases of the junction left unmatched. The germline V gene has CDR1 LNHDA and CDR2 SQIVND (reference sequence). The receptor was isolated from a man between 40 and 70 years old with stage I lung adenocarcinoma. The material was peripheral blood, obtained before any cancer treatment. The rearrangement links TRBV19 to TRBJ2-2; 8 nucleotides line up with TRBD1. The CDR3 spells CASTNTGGTGELFF. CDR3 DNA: TGTGCCAGTACTAATACAGGGGGCACCGGGGAGCTGTTTTTT.